A selection of T cell receptor beta chains follows, all from one sample in a study of CD8 T cells in Susac syndrome. In TCRdb, the immunoSEQ multiplex PCR reads were re-called with MiXCR into one record per CDR3 protein. The sample consists of 120,000 to 150,000 distinct CDR3 sequences, approximately 94% of them appearing once. Sample: CD4+ T cells from PBMCs. Receptors were obtained from a human donor in good health. The CDR3 runs from the conserved cysteine through the conserved F or W. The order of the fields is V gene, D gene, J gene, clone size, CDR3 protein, CDR3 DNA. The D gene is left open where the match is weak. Not all rows give a size; the values are once, few, many and, for expanded clones, a class.

V gene: TRBV4-2
D gene: -
J gene: TRBJ2-1
clone size: -
CDR3 protein: CASSQGNRETAYNEQFF
CDR3 DNA: TGTGCCAGCAGCCAAGGTAATCGGGAGACCGCCTACAATGAGCAGTTCTTC

V gene: TRBV28
D gene: -
J gene: TRBJ1-5
clone size: -
CDR3 protein: CASSSEGRGYSSQPQHF
CDR3 DNA: TGTGCCAGCAGTTCCGAGGGGCGAGGCTATAGTAGTCAGCCCCAGCATTTT

V gene: TRBV3-1
D gene: -
J gene: TRBJ2-1
clone size: -
CDR3 protein: CASSQGSFHSSSYNEQFF
CDR3 DNA: TGTGCCAGCAGCCAAGGTTCTTTCCACTCAAGCTCCTACAATGAGCAGTTCTTC

V gene: TRBV5-1
D gene: -
J gene: TRBJ1-1
clone size: -
CDR3 protein: CASSLLGGNTEAFF
CDR3 DNA: TGCGCCAGCAGCTTGCTGGGAGGGAACACTGAAGCTTTCTTT

V gene: TRBV6-4
D gene: -
J gene: TRBJ2-7
clone size: -
CDR3 protein: CASSEAVGGLYEQYF
CDR3 DNA: TGTGCCAGCAGTGAAGCGGTGGGCGGCCTCTACGAGCAGTACTTC

V gene: TRBV3-1
D gene: -
J gene: TRBJ2-5
clone size: -
CDR3 protein: CASSQGTRASAGGTQYF
CDR3 DNA: TGTGCCAGCAGCCAGGGTACTCGGGCTAGCGCTGGAGGGACCCAGTACTTC

V gene: TRBV4-1
D gene: TRBD1
J gene: TRBJ1-4
clone size: -
CDR3 protein: CASSRFPRTGAATNEKLFF
CDR3 DNA: TGCGCCAGCAGCCGCTTTCCCCGGACAGGCGCCGCAACTAATGAAAAACTGTTTTTT

V gene: TRBV29-1
D gene: TRBD1
J gene: TRBJ2-7
clone size: -
CDR3 protein: CSVAGQAGLGEQYF
CDR3 DNA: TGCAGCGTCGCCGGACAGGCCGGCCTTGGCGAGCAGTACTTC

V gene: TRBV29-1
D gene: TRBD2
J gene: TRBJ2-1
clone size: -
CDR3 protein: CSVTPRAGDSYNEQFF
CDR3 DNA: TGCAGCGTCACCCCCAGAGCGGGAGACTCTTACAATGAGCAGTTCTTC

V gene: TRBV12-3/TRBV12-4
D gene: TRBD1
J gene: TRBJ2-5
clone size: -
CDR3 protein: CASSLEGAGRETQYF
CDR3 DNA: TGTGCCAGCAGTTTAGAGGGGGCAGGCCGGGAGACCCAGTACTTC

V gene: TRBV20-1
D gene: -
J gene: TRBJ2-7
clone size: -
CDR3 protein: CSAREPAARLHYEQYF
CDR3 DNA: TGCAGTGCTAGAGAACCCGCCGCCCGACTACACTACGAGCAGTACTTC

V gene: TRBV12-3/TRBV12-4
D gene: TRBD1
J gene: TRBJ2-1
clone size: -
CDR3 protein: CASSPGQMYNEQFF
CDR3 DNA: TGTGCCAGCAGCCCGGGACAGATGTACAATGAGCAGTTCTTC

V gene: TRBV7-2
D gene: TRBD1
J gene: TRBJ2-3
clone size: once
CDR3 protein: CASSFDRGPDTQYF
CDR3 DNA: TGTGCCAGCAGCTTTGACAGGGGCCCAGATACGCAGTATTTT

V gene: TRBV7-9
D gene: -
J gene: TRBJ2-2
clone size: -
CDR3 protein: CASSQGWSTTGELFF
CDR3 DNA: TGTGCCAGCAGCCAAGGTTGGTCGACCACCGGGGAGCTGTTTTTT